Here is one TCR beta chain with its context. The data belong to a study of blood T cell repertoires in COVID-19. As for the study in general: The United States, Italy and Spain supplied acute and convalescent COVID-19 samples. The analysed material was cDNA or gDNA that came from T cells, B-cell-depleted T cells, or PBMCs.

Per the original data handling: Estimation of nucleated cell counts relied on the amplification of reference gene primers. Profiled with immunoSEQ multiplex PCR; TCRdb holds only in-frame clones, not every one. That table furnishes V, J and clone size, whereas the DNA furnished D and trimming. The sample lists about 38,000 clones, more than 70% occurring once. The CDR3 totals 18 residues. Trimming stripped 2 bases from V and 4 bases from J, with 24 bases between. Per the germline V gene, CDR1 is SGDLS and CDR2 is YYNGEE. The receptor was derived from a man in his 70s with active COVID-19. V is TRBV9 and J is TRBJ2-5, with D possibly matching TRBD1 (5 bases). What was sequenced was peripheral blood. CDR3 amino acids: CASSVGADSMTLLETQYF. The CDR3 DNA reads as TGTGCCAGCAGCGTTGGGGCTGACAGCATGACCCTTTTAGAGACCCAGTACTTC.